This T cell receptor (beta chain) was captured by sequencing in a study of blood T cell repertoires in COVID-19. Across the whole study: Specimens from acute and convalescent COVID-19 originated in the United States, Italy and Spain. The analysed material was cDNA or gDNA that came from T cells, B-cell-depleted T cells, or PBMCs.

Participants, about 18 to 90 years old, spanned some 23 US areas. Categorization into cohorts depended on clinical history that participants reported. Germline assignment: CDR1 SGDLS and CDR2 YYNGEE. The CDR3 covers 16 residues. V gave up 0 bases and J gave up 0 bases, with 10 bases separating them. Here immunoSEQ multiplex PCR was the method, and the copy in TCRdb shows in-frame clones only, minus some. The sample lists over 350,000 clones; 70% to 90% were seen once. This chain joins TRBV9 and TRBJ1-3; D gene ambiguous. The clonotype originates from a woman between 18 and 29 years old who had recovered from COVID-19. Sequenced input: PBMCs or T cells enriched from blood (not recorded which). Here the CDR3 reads CASSVEDLSSGNTIYF. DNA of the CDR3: TGTGCCAGCAGCGTAGAGGACTTGAGCTCTGGAAACACCATATATTTT.